Given below is one T cell receptor beta chain in context. This CDR3 region has 13 residues. Germline V lookup: CDR1 SQVTM, CDR2 ANQGSEA. V was trimmed by 3 bases and J by 1 base, leaving 8 bases between them. Clones were sequenced by immunoSEQ multiplex PCR, and TCRdb holds only the in-frame ones, with some missing. The sample yields 150,000 to 200,000 clones, about nine tenths seen once. These data belong to a study of blood T cell repertoires in COVID-19. Material for sequencing was peripheral blood. This chain uses TRBV29-1 with TRBJ2-3; a possible D gene is TRBD1 (6 bases). This receptor was identified in a man between 65 and 80 years old with active or convalescent COVID-19. This CDR3 is CSVDRTGTDTQYF. The CDR3 region has the DNA TGCAGCGTTGACCGGACAGGCACAGATACGCAGTATTTT.